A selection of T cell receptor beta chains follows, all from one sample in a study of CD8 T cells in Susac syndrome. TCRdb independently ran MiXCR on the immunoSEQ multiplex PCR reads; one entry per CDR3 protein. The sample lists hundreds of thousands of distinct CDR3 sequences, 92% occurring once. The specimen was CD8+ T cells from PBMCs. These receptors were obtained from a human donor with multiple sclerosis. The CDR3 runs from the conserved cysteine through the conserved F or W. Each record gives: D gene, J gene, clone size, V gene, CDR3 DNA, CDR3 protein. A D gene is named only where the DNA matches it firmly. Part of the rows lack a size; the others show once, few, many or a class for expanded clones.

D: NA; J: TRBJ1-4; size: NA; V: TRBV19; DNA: TGTGCCAGTGGGCAGGACGGCCGTAATGAAAAACTGTTTTTT; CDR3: CASGQDGRNEKLFF
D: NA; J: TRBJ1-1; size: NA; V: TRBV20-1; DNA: TGCAGTGCTAGCGACACCTACACTGAAGCTTTCTTT; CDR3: CSASDTYTEAFF
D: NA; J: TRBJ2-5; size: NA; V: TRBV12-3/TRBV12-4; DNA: TGTGCCAGCTCTATTCTAAGTGAGACCCAGTACTTC; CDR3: CASSILSETQYF
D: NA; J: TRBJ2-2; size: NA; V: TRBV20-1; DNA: TGCAGTGCAAGGGACTTCTTAAACACCGGGGAGCTGTTTTTT; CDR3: CSARDFLNTGELFF
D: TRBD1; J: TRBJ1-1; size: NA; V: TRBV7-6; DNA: TGTGCCAGCAGCTTAGCCGGGACAGGGGAGAACACTGAAGCTTTCTTT; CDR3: CASSLAGTGENTEAFF
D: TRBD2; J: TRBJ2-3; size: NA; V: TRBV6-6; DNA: TGTGCCAGCTCCGGGGCCGGGGGGGCGAGAGATACGCAGTATTTT; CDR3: CASSGAGGARDTQYF
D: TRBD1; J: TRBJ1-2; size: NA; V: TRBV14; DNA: TGTGCCAGCAGCCAGACAGGGTCCTATGGCTACACCTTC; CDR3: CASSQTGSYGYTF
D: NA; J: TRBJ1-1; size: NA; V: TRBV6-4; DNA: TGTGCCAGCAGTGGAGGGACGGCGACCTTGGACACTGAAGCTTTCTTT; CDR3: CASSGGTATLDTEAFF
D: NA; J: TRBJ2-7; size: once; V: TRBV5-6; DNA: TGTGCCAGCAATAGGGGCACATCCTACGAGCAGTACTTC; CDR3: CASNRGTSYEQYF
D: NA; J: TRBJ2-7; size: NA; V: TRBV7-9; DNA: TGTGCCAGCAGCATACAGGGAAGAGGCGACGAGCAGTACTTC; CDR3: CASSIQGRGDEQYF
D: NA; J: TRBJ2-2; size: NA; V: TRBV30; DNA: TGTGCCTGGATCGGCACCGGGCGGACCACCGGGGAGCTGTTTTTT; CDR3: CAWIGTGRTTGELFF